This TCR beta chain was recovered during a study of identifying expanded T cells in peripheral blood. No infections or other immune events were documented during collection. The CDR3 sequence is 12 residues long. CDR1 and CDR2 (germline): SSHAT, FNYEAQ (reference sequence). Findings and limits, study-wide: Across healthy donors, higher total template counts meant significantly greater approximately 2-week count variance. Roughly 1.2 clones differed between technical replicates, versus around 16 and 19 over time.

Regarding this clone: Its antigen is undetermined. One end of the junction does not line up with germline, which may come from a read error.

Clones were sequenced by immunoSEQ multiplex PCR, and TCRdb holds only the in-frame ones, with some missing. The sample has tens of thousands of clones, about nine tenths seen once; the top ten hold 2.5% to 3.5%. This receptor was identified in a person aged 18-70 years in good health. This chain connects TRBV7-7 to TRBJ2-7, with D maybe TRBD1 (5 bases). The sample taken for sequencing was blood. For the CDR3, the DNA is TGTGCTAGCAGCTTAGAAAGCCCATGCAGGGACTTC. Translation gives CASSLESPCRDF.